The next 25 T cell receptor beta chains were all read from a single sample in a study of blood T cell repertoires in COVID-19. Data came from immunoSEQ multiplex PCR; TCRdb stores just in-frame clones and leaves some out. This table has roughly 380,000 clones, about nine tenths appearing once. The source material was PBMCs or T cells enriched from blood (not recorded which). The receptors were sampled from a woman younger than 45 who had been exposed to COVID-19.

J is TRBJ2-7 and V is TRBV10-3, with D possibly TRBD2 on 6 matching bases. Trimming stripped 6 bases from V and 0 bases from J, with 6 bases between. Germline values: CDR1 ENHRY, CDR2 SYGVKD. There are 12 residues in the CDR3. CDR3 protein: CAISGGSYEQYF. DNA for the CDR3: TGTGCCATCAGCGGGGGCTCCTACGAGCAGTACTTC.

J is TRBJ1-2 and V is TRBV6-5; unclear D gene. The CDR3 contains 13 residues. Trimming took 2 bases from V and 2 from J, leaving 6 bases between them. Germline CDR1 is MNHEY and CDR2 is SVGAGI. CDR3 in DNA: TGTGCCAGCAGTTACCTCAGGAACTATGGCTACACCTTC. Protein sequence: CASSYLRNYGYTF.

The chain links TRBV14 to TRBJ1-2; 8 nucleotides agree with TRBD1. Unmatched junction bases numbered 4, after V lost 4 bases and J lost 0 bases. This CDR3 has 15 amino acids. Germline assignment: CDR1 SGHDN and CDR2 FVKESK. The CDR3 nucleotides read TGTGCCAGCAGCCGAGGGACAGGCGCTAACTATGGCTACACCTTC. Translating it yields CASSRGTGANYGYTF.

In this sample, this clone turned up once. The chain has TRBV11-2 and TRBJ2-2, with 11 nucleotides matching TRBD1. The germline gives CDR1 SGHAT, CDR2 FQNNGV. CDR3 length: 16 amino acids. V shed 5 bases, J shed 4 bases, and the junction held 6 bases outside the gene matches. CDR3 protein: CASSPMGTGGTGELFF. DNA for the CDR3: TGTGCCAGCAGCCCCATGGGGACAGGGGGCACCGGGGAGCTGTTTTTT.

V usage is TRBV5-5 and J usage is TRBJ2-3; TRBD2 is a possible D gene (5 bases). Trimming stripped 2 bases from V and 4 bases from J, with 11 bases between. Per germline, CDR1 SGHKS and CDR2 YYEKEE (reference sequence). CDR3 length equals 14 residues. The CDR3, as DNA: TGTGCCAGCAGCTTTAGGCTAGCCCCAGATACGCAGTATTTT. Its translation: CASSFRLAPDTQYF.

CDR3 nucleotide sequence: TGTGCCAGTAGTACTATAGCGGGAGGGCCTGCCGGGGAGCTGTTTTTT. Translated, it gives CASSTIAGGPAGELFF. This chain connects TRBV19 to TRBJ2-2; TRBD2 aligns across 11 bases. The V gene's germline CDR1 is LNHDA and CDR2 SQIVND (reference sequence). With 4 bases clipped from V and 6 bases from J, the junction kept 7 bases outside the gene matches. This CDR3 is built from 16 residues. The variable domain in full, completed from reference TRBV19 and TRBJ2-2, reads DGGITQSPKYLFRKEGQNVTLSCEQNLNHDAMYWYRQDPGQGLRLIYYSQIVNDFQKGDIAEGYSVSREKKESFPLTVTSAQKNPTAFYLCASSTIAGGPAGELFFGEGSRLTVL.

This chain uses TRBV15 with TRBJ2-7; TRBD2 agrees at 8 bases. This CDR3 has 15 amino acids. The V gene end was trimmed by 3 bases and the J gene end by 6 bases; junction bases not matched to a gene: 10. CDR1 and CDR2 (germline): LNHNV, YYDKDF (reference sequence). CDR3 sequence reads: CATSRTGLERSEQYF. The CDR3 DNA sequence: TGTGCCACCAGCAGGACGGGACTAGAGAGGAGCGAGCAGTACTTC.

The chain recombines TRBV5-1 with TRBJ1-1, with a weak D call TRBD1 (5 bases). CDR3 size: 17 residues. CDR1 is SGHRS and CDR2 is YFSETQ in the germline V gene. V gave up 6 bases and J gave up 0 bases, with 21 bases separating them. The CDR3 DNA is TGCGCCAGCAAAAGGTCTCCCGAACAGGATTTGAACACTGAAGCTTTCTTT. It translates to CASKRSPEQDLNTEAFF.

V usage is TRBV30 and J usage is TRBJ2-1; 8 positions agree with TRBD2. In germline, CDR1 is GTSNPN, CDR2 SVGIG (reference sequence). The V gene end was trimmed by 8 bases and the J gene end by 2 bases; junction bases not matched to a gene: 5. The CDR3 extends over 13 amino acids. Written as DNA, the CDR3 is TGTGCCCGGGGTAGCGGGGCCTACAATGAGCAGTTCTTC. Translating gives CARGSGAYNEQFF.

This sequence joins TRBV19 and TRBJ1-6; D gene uncertain. CDR3 size: 15 residues. The germline V gene encodes CDR1 LNHDA and CDR2 SQIVND (reference sequence). V was trimmed by 6 bases and J by 6 bases, leaving 15 bases between them. The DNA of the CDR3 is TGTGCCAGTAGCACAGAGTTATCGCCTAATTCACCCCTCCACTTT. Encoded protein: CASSTELSPNSPLHF. Complete variable domain (other parts from reference TRBV19 and TRBJ1-6): DGGITQSPKYLFRKEGQNVTLSCEQNLNHDAMYWYRQDPGQGLRLIYYSQIVNDFQKGDIAEGYSVSREKKESFPLTVTSAQKNPTAFYLCASSTELSPNSPLHFGNGTRLTVT.

This chain links TRBV19 with TRBJ1-2; perhaps TRBD1 as D (5 bases). V was cut by 3 bases and J by 3 bases, with 17 bases left in between. This CDR3 spans 16 amino acids. Germline-derived CDR1 and CDR2 are LNHDA and SQIVND (reference sequence). CDR3 coding DNA: TGTGCCAGTAGTATTCAGGGCGGCGGAAAGGACTATGGCTACACCTTC. Protein sequence: CASSIQGGGKDYGYTF. The entire variable domain, with the rest obtained from reference TRBV19 and TRBJ1-2, is as follows: DGGITQSPKYLFRKEGQNVTLSCEQNLNHDAMYWYRQDPGQGLRLIYYSQIVNDFQKGDIAEGYSVSREKKESFPLTVTSAQKNPTAFYLCASSIQGGGKDYGYTFGSGTRLTVV.

V and J are TRBV11-2 and TRBJ1-1; 8 nucleotides align to TRBD1. CDR1 and CDR2 (germline): SGHAT, FQNNGV. V lost 5 bases, J lost 8 bases, and 7 bases stayed unmatched. The CDR3 length is 13 residues. CDR3 in amino acids: CASSADRGSEAFF. CDR3 nucleotides: TGTGCCAGCAGCGCCGACAGGGGTTCGGAAGCTTTCTTT. The complete variable domain, with remaining parts taken from reference TRBV11-2 and TRBJ1-1, reads EAGVAQSPRYKIIEKRQSVAFWCNPISGHATLYWYQQILGQGPKLLIQFQNNGVVDDSQLPKDRFSAERLKGVDSTLKIQPAKLEDSAVYLCASSADRGSEAFFGQGTRLTVV.

The chain has TRBV9 and TRBJ2-7; 9 positions agree with TRBD2. Trimming cost V 4 bases and J 5 bases; bases outside gene matches: 10. Germline CDR1 and CDR2: SGDLS and YYNGEE. This CDR3 is built from 15 residues. CDR3 region: CASSISGRKIHEQYF. CDR3 coding DNA: TGTGCCAGCAGCATTAGCGGGAGAAAAATTCACGAGCAGTACTTC.

CDR3 protein: CATQAGSRETQYF. The CDR3 bases are TGTGCCACTCAAGCGGGATCCAGGGAGACCCAGTACTTC. The chain carries TRBV19 and TRBJ2-5, with 7 bases identical to TRBD2. J was trimmed by 5 bases and V by 10 bases; bases with no gene match: 10. Germline V gene lookup returns CDR1 LNHDA and CDR2 SQIVND (reference sequence). This CDR3 region has 13 residues.

This clone was picked up one time. The gene calls are TRBV28 and TRBJ2-5, with a tentative D call TRBD2 (5 bases). Trimming took off 4 bases at V and 0 bases at J, with 12 bases between the two ends. The CDR3 consists of 15 residues. Germline V gene sequence: CDR1 MDHEN, CDR2 SYDVKM. The CDR3 loop is CASSSTLANQETQYF. The CDR3 DNA reads TGTGCCAGCAGTTCCACTCTAGCTAACCAAGAGACCCAGTACTTC.

This chain uses TRBV28 with TRBJ1-5; 7 bases align to TRBD1. The CDR3 spans 13 residues. From germline, CDR1 is MDHEN and CDR2 SYDVKM. Unmatched junction bases numbered 5, after V lost 6 bases and J lost 6 bases. CDR3 in DNA: TGTGCCAGCAGAACAGGGGCTTCTCAGCCCCAGCATTTT. Amino acids: CASRTGASQPQHF.

The chain links TRBV20-1 to TRBJ2-1; 11 bases line up with TRBD2. This CDR3 has 13 residues. CDR1 and CDR2 from the germline V gene are DFQATT and SNEGSKA (reference sequence). V was pared by 3 bases and J by 9 bases, with 4 bases of the junction left unmatched. The chain's CDR3 is CSASVLAGGEQFF. CDR3 DNA sequence: TGCAGTGCTAGTGTTCTAGCGGGAGGTGAGCAGTTCTTC.

The chain employs TRBV6-6 and TRBJ1-2; D is ambiguous. Germline values: CDR1 MNHNY, CDR2 SVGAGI (reference sequence). Between the trimmed V and J ends, which lost 4 bases and 3 bases, there was a span of 12 bases. This CDR3 region has 14 residues. CDR3 nucleotides: TGTGCCAGCAGTTGGGCCGTCTCCGACTATGGCTACACCTTC. It codes for CASSWAVSDYGYTF.

The rearrangement joins TRBV28 to TRBJ1-5; the match to TRBD1 covers 8 bases. V lost 9 bases to trimming and J lost 2 bases; unmatched junction nucleotides: 18. CDR1 MDHEN and CDR2 SYDVKM come from the germline V gene. CDR3 size: 18 residues. The CDR3 reads CASFPRDRRSKGNQPQHF. The CDR3, as DNA: TGTGCCAGTTTCCCCCGGGACAGGAGAAGCAAGGGCAATCAGCCCCAGCATTTT. The variable domain in full, completed from reference TRBV28 and TRBJ1-5, reads DVKVTQSSRYLVKRTGEKVFLECVQDMDHENMFWYRQDPGLGLRLIYFSYDVKMKEKGDIPEGYSVSREKKERFSLILESASTNQTSMYLCASFPRDRRSKGNQPQHFGDGTRLSIL.

The V gene is TRBV7-2, the J gene TRBJ2-7, with 8 bases aligning to TRBD1. Trimming removed 3 bases from V and 3 bases from J; junction bases left unmatched: 4. The length of the CDR3 is 14 residues. Germline assignment: CDR1 SGHTA and CDR2 FQGNSA. The CDR3 DNA reads as TGTGCCAGCAGCTTCGGGACAGGAGTCTACGAGCAGTACTTC. Translated: CASSFGTGVYEQYF.

This chain connects TRBV18 to TRBJ2-7; D is undetermined. This CDR3 region has 13 residues. V lost 1 base and J lost 2, with 6 bases in between. The germline V gene has CDR1 KGHSH and CDR2 LQKENI. CDR3 nucleotide sequence: TGTGCCAGCTCACCACAGGAGACCTACGAGCAGTACTTC. It is translated as CASSPQETYEQYF.

Written as DNA, the CDR3 is TGTGCCAGCAGTTACTCCGGGACTAGCTCCTACGAGCAGTACTTC. Translating gives CASSYSGTSSYEQYF. The chain couples TRBV6-5 to TRBJ2-7, with TRBD2 identical over 8 bases. Losses at the gene ends were 0 bases for V and 0 bases for J; bases not matched to a gene: 1. Per the germline V gene, CDR1 is MNHEY and CDR2 is SVGAGI. CDR3 length: 15 amino acids.

CDR3 nucleotides: TGCGCCAGCAGCTTGGCCCGTACAGGGGAGGTGGAAAAACTGTTTTTT. Amino acids: CASSLARTGEVEKLFF. The chain joins TRBV5-1 to TRBJ1-4, with 7 bases fitting TRBD1. J gave up 8 bases and V 0 bases, and 10 bases lay outside the gene matches. The germline CDR1 and CDR2 sequences are SGHRS and YFSETQ. This CDR3 is 16 amino acids long.

This clone was observed a handful of times. The V call is TRBV5-1, the J call TRBJ2-3; the D is unclear. Looked up from germline, CDR1 is SGHRS and CDR2 is YFSETQ. V gave up 0 bases and J gave up 1 base, with 6 bases separating them. The CDR3 length is 14 residues. The CDR3 is CASSLAVGTDTQYF. The CDR3 nucleotides are TGCGCCAGCAGCTTGGCAGTCGGCACAGATACGCAGTATTTT.

In its sample, this clone was seen once. The sample contains more than one DNA sequence encoding this CDR3. The chain employs TRBV5-1 and TRBJ2-7, with D possibly matching TRBD1 (5 bases). Per germline, CDR1 SGHRS and CDR2 YFSETQ. The V end was cut by 4 bases, the J end by 6 bases, with 8 bases between. The CDR3 has 11 residues. The CDR3 nucleotides read TGCGCCAGCAGCCTGGACACCGAGCAGTACTTC. It specifies CASSLDTEQYF.